Shown below are 25 T cell receptor beta chains from a single sample sequenced in a study of blood T cell repertoires in COVID-19. Clones were read by immunoSEQ multiplex PCR, and TCRdb kept only the in-frame ones, dropping some. The top ten hold around 13% of the sample, which has about 44,000 clones, about 90% seen once. The specimen was peripheral blood. The source of these receptors is a human donor in a cohort sampled during active COVID-19.

The chain has TRBV6-6 and TRBJ1-5, with 7 nucleotides matching TRBD1. The CDR3 is 13 amino acids. Germline values: CDR1 MNHNY, CDR2 SVGAGI (reference sequence). After removal of 4 bases from V and 7 bases from J, the junction contained 4 bases not matched to a gene. CDR3 nucleotides: TGTGCCAGCAGTTGGACAGGCGACCAGCCCCAGCATTTT. Its protein product is CASSWTGDQPQHF.

The CDR3 DNA reads as TGTGCCAGCAGTGAAGGGACTAGTCGCCATGAGCAGTTCTTC. Its protein is CASSEGTSRHEQFF. This chain joins TRBV6-1 and TRBJ2-1, with 7 bases matching TRBD2. Germline lookup yields CDR1 MNHNS and CDR2 SASEGT. The CDR3 is made up of 14 amino acids. After removal of 1 base from V and 8 bases from J, the junction contained 5 bases not matched to a gene.

The rearrangement joins TRBV11-2 to TRBJ2-1; 10 nucleotides agree with TRBD2. The V and J ends lost 0 bases and 7 bases, in that order; junction bases with no gene match: 6. Germline lookup yields CDR1 SGHAT and CDR2 FQNNGV. CDR3 size: 16 residues. CDR3 nucleotide sequence: TGTGCCAGCAGCTTAGACCTTACTAGCGGGGTTAATGAGCAGTTCTTC. Its protein is CASSLDLTSGVNEQFF.

The genes are TRBV6-5 and TRBJ2-3, with TRBD2 matching 8 bases. This CDR3 has 15 amino acids. CDR1 is MNHEY and CDR2 is SVGAGI in the germline V gene. V gave up 2 bases and J gave up 1 base; unmatched junction bases: 2. The CDR3 DNA sequence: TGTGCCAGCAGTTACAACGGGGGGGGCACAGATACGCAGTATTTT. It is translated as CASSYNGGGTDTQYF.

V and J are TRBV28 and TRBJ2-6, with a tentative D call TRBD1 (5 bases). V dropped 2 bases and J dropped 0 bases, with 8 bases sitting between them. CDR3 length equals 16 residues. Germline-derived CDR1 and CDR2 are MDHEN and SYDVKM. This CDR3 is CASSLIGDSGANVLTF. CDR3 sequence (DNA): TGTGCCAGCAGTTTAATAGGGGACTCTGGGGCCAACGTCCTGACTTTC.

Here the CDR3 reads CSVGEGVTGELFF. The CDR3 DNA reads TGCAGCGTTGGGGAGGGGGTCACCGGGGAGCTGTTTTTT. The chain couples TRBV29-1 to TRBJ2-2, with D perhaps matching TRBD2 (7 bases). Germline V gene data show CDR1 as SQVTM and CDR2 as ANQGSEA. V was shortened by 4 bases and J by 4 bases, with 10 bases between the two germline ends. This CDR3 region has 13 residues.

V usage is TRBV10-3 and J usage is TRBJ1-5, with 7 bases lining up with TRBD1. CDR1 is ENHRY and CDR2 is SYGVKD in the germline V gene. J gave up 11 bases and V 3 bases, and 7 bases lay outside the gene matches. The CDR3 runs to 13 residues. Here the CDR3 reads CAISEGGDWAQHF. In nucleotides, the CDR3 is TGTGCCATCAGTGAAGGGGGCGATTGGGCCCAGCATTTT.

The V gene is TRBV27, the J gene TRBJ2-7; 7 positions agree with TRBD2. The trim removed 3 bases at V and 4 bases at J, leaving 9 bases unmatched. This CDR3 spans 15 amino acids. Germline-derived CDR1 and CDR2 are MNHEY and SMNVEV (reference sequence). CDR3 nucleotides: TGTGCCAGCAGTTTGGGGGGGACTTCTCTTTACGAGCAGTACTTC. This sequence encodes CASSLGGTSLYEQYF.

This clone was counted a single time. The V and J genes are TRBV6-5 and TRBJ2-7; possible D gene TRBD1, 6 bases. This CDR3 has 13 amino acids. V shed 2 bases and J shed 5 bases, with 10 bases lying between them. Looked up from germline, CDR1 is MNHEY and CDR2 is SVGAGI. CDR3 in DNA: TGTGCCAGCAGTTACAGGTACAGGGACGAGCAGTACTTC. Amino acid sequence: CASSYRYRDEQYF.

The V call is TRBV7-2, the J call TRBJ2-6; the D gene is possibly TRBD2 (5 bases). The length of the CDR3 is 15 residues. CDR1 and CDR2 from the germline V gene are SGHTA and FQGNSA. Trimming stripped 5 bases from V and 0 bases from J, with 8 bases between. The CDR3 here is CASSPDFSGANVLTF. In DNA, the CDR3 is TGTGCCAGCAGCCCGGACTTCTCTGGGGCCAACGTCCTGACTTTC.

V and J are TRBV28 and TRBJ2-2; 13 nucleotides agree with TRBD2. The junction had 5 bases not matched to a gene; V was cut back by 3 bases and J by 1 base. The CDR3 length is 18 residues. The V gene's germline CDR1 is MDHEN and CDR2 SYDVKM. The CDR3 is CASSLLLAGGVNTGELFF. The CDR3 nucleotides are TGTGCCAGCAGTTTGTTACTAGCGGGAGGGGTGAACACCGGGGAGCTGTTTTTT.

V and J are TRBV7-2 and TRBJ2-7; 9 bases are a match to TRBD2. Germline V gives CDR1 SGHTA, CDR2 FQGNSA. V gave up 2 bases and J gave up 0 bases; unmatched junction bases: 2. The CDR3 sequence is 15 residues long. CDR3 bases: TGTGCCAGCAGCTTATTAGCGGGGGACTCCTACGAGCAGTACTTC. It specifies CASSLLAGDSYEQYF.

This chain links TRBV6-2 or TRBV6-3 with TRBJ1-2; 12 nucleotides align to TRBD1. Germline V gene sequence: CDR1 MNHEY, CDR2 SVGEGT. The CDR3 extends over 14 amino acids. V dropped 6 bases and J dropped 4; count of bases not matched to a gene: 3. The chain's CDR3 is CASSRDRGLYGYTF. The CDR3 nucleotides read TGTGCCAGCAGCCGGGACAGGGGGCTCTATGGCTACACCTTC.

The J gene is TRBJ2-7, the V gene TRBV6-5; possible D gene TRBD1, 5 bases. Germline CDR1 MNHEY, CDR2 SVGAGI. V was clipped by 7 bases and J by 4 bases, with 14 bases between them. The CDR3 is made up of 13 amino acids. In DNA, the CDR3 is TGTGCCAGCATGCGACAGCTACCTTACGAGCAGTACTTC. Protein product: CASMRQLPYEQYF.

The chain recombines TRBV7-9 with TRBJ1-1; D is perhaps TRBD1 (6 bases). The CDR3 extends over 13 amino acids. Per the germline V gene, CDR1 is SEHNR and CDR2 is FQNEAQ (reference sequence). Trimming left V 6 bases short and J 6 bases short, with 14 bases between. The CDR3 region has the DNA TGTGCCAGCAGTTATGCTACAGGGCCTGAAGCTTTCTTT. This sequence encodes CASSYATGPEAFF. Full variable domain (missing parts from reference TRBV7-9 and TRBJ1-1): DTGVSQNPRHKITKRGQNVTFRCDPISEHNRLYWYRQTLGQGPEFLTYFQNEAQLEKSRLLSDRFSAERPKGSFSTLEIQRTEQGDSAMYLCASSYATGPEAFFGQGTRLTVV.

This chain joins TRBV5-5 and TRBJ1-6; D uncertain. CDR3 length: 15 amino acids. Per germline, CDR1 SGHKS and CDR2 YYEKEE (reference sequence). V was pared by 0 bases and J by 10 bases, with 14 bases between. The CDR3 nucleotides read TGTGCCAGCAGCTTGGCCAGTGGGCTGGGCTCACCCCTCCACTTT. This sequence encodes CASSLASGLGSPLHF.

The chain uses TRBV20-1 and TRBJ2-1; TRBD1 is a possible D gene (5 bases). The CDR3 totals 11 residues. Germline assignment: CDR1 DFQATT and CDR2 SNEGSKA (reference sequence). As DNA, the CDR3 is TGCAGCCCCAGGGACTACAATGAGCAGTTCTTC. As protein: CSPRDYNEQFF.

The rearrangement links TRBV9 to TRBJ2-3; 11 bases are a match to TRBD2. Germline-derived CDR1 and CDR2 are SGDLS and YYNGEE. This CDR3 has 15 amino acids. V was pared by 1 base and J by 5 bases, with 3 bases of the junction left unmatched. In DNA form, the CDR3 reads TGTGCCAGCAGCGTACGACTAGCGGGGATAGATACGCAGTATTTT. As protein: CASSVRLAGIDTQYF.

The CDR3 loop reads CASSLGYYTGELFF. The CDR3, as DNA: TGTGCCAGCAGCTTAGGCTACTACACCGGGGAGCTGTTTTTT. V gene TRBV7-2 combines with J gene TRBJ2-2; D uncertain. Between the trimmed V and J ends, which lost 1 base and 3 bases, there was a span of 6 bases. The CDR3 is made up of 14 amino acids. In germline, CDR1 is SGHTA, CDR2 FQGNSA. Full variable domain (outside the CDR3, taken from reference TRBV7-2 and TRBJ2-2): GAGVSQSPSNKVTEKGKDVELRCDPISGHTALYWYRQSLGQGLEFLIYFQGNSAPDKSGLPSDRFSAERTGGSVSTLTIQRTQQEDSAVYLCASSLGYYTGELFFGEGSRLTVL.

This clone was seen a few times. The V and J genes are TRBV2 and TRBJ1-2, with 11 positions matching TRBD1. The germline V gene encodes CDR1 SNHLY and CDR2 FYNNEI. The CDR3 length is 17 residues. With 6 bases clipped from V and 2 bases from J, the junction kept 11 bases outside the gene matches. The CDR3 bases are TGTGCCAGCAGCCTACCGGGGACAGGGGGTCCCAACTATGGCTACACCTTC. Translating it yields CASSLPGTGGPNYGYTF.

J is TRBJ1-4 and V is TRBV24-1, with 7 bases aligning to TRBD1. V trimming: 7 bases; J trimming: 6 bases; junction bases outside the gene matches: 7. The length of the CDR3 is 14 residues. Germline V CDR1 and CDR2: KGHDR, SFDVKD. The CDR3, as DNA: TGTGCCACCAGCTTGTCCGGGACAGATGAAAAACTGTTTTTT. It yields the protein CATSLSGTDEKLFF.

The rearrangement joins TRBV6-5 to TRBJ1-2; 11 bases line up with TRBD1. J was trimmed by 5 bases and V by 7 bases; bases with no gene match: 6. The CDR3 contains 14 residues. The germline V gene encodes CDR1 MNHEY and CDR2 SVGAGI. Here the CDR3 reads CASNTGTGGYGYTF. The CDR3 DNA is TGTGCCAGCAATACCGGGACAGGGGGGTATGGCTACACCTTC.

This chain connects TRBV3-1 (or the pseudogene TRBV3-2) to TRBJ2-1; 7 positions agree with TRBD2. J lost 0 bases, V lost 4 bases, and 3 bases had no gene match. Germline-derived CDR1 and CDR2 are LGHDT and YNNKEL (reference sequence). The CDR3 covers 15 residues. For the CDR3, the DNA is TGTGCCAGCAGCCCAGCGGGATTCTCCTACAATGAGCAGTTCTTC. This translates into CASSPAGFSYNEQFF.

The gene calls are TRBV7-2 and TRBJ1-4, with D hard to call. V shed 5 bases and J shed 8 bases, with 15 bases lying between them. Germline V gene sequence: CDR1 SGHTA, CDR2 FQGNSA. The CDR3 has 14 amino acids. The CDR3 protein is CASSPFRTGEKLFF. For the CDR3, the DNA is TGTGCCAGCAGCCCGTTTAGGACTGGAGAAAAACTGTTTTTT.

V is TRBV2 and J is TRBJ1-1; TRBD1 matches 9 bases. Germline V CDR1 and CDR2: SNHLY, FYNNEI. This CDR3 is built from 16 residues. With 3 bases clipped from V and 5 bases from J, the junction kept 10 bases outside the gene matches. The DNA of the CDR3 is TGTGCCAGCAGTGATCCTAAAACAGGGGGCTTAACTGAAGCTTTCTTT. Translation: CASSDPKTGGLTEAFF.